This T cell receptor (beta chain) was sequenced in a study of identical twins. Findings and limits, study-wide: Not following the same donors, the study drew its conclusions from cross-sectional statistical analysis. For cord blood, abundant beta clonotypes had fewer insertions, unlike memory repertoires, which showed none. Modelling approaches yielded underestimates of out-of-frame TCR alpha sharing between monozygotic twins.

With 3 bases clipped from V and 3 bases from J, the junction kept 6 bases outside the gene matches. Germline loops: CDR1 SGHDT, CDR2 YYEEEE. This CDR3 contains 14 residues. This clonotype appeared a few times. Antigen unknown. The cDNA had a unique molecular identifier and a template-switch universal primer site. TCRdb used MiXCR to reprocess the 5' RACE reads, holding one entry per CDR3 protein. This table has some 600,000 distinct CDR3 sequences, under 8.5% appearing once. These data are also associated with another study on yellow fever vaccine responses in identical twins.

The sample comprised PBMCs. This chain uses TRBV5-6 with TRBJ2-7, with 7 bases fitting TRBD2. The TCR originated in a woman younger than 30 in good health. This chain's CDR3 is CASSYHLAVYEQYV. The DNA of the CDR3 is TGTGCCAGCAGCTACCACCTAGCGGTCTACGAGCAGTACGTC.